In this sample, the clone carrying this TCR beta chain turned up a few times. This entry is derived from a study of blood T cell repertoires in COVID-19. Study-wide context: Collection of acute and convalescent COVID-19 samples took place in the United States, Italy and Spain. The analysed material was cDNA or gDNA that came from T cells, B-cell-depleted T cells, or PBMCs.

Under the authors' procedure: Reference gene primers were amplified, and this amplification served to estimate nucleated cell counts. The table came from immunoSEQ multiplex PCR; TCRdb's copy has only in-frame clones and leaves some out. From that table come the V and J calls and clone size; the DNA was used to work out D and trimming. The repertoire holds about 230,000 clones, with over 65% as singletons. The specimen sequenced was peripheral blood. This receptor was identified in an older woman with active or convalescent COVID-19.

The CDR3 loop reads CASSPWTGGAGELFF. The CDR3 DNA follows: TGTGCCAGCAGTCCCTGGACAGGGGGGGCCGGGGAGCTGTTTTTT. The chain carries TRBV28 and TRBJ2-2; 10 bases map to TRBD1. CDR1 MDHEN and CDR2 SYDVKM come from the germline V gene. After removal of 5 bases from V and 6 bases from J, the junction contained 6 bases not matched to a gene. CDR3 length: 15 amino acids.